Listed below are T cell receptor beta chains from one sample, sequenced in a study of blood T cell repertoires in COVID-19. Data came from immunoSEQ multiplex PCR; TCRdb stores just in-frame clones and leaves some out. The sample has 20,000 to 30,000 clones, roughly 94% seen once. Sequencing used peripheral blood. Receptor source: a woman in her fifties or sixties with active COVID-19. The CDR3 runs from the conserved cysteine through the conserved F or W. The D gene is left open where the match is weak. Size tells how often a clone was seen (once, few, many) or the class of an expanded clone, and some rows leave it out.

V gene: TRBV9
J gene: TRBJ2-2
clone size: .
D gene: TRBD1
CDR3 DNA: TGTGCCAGCAGCGTAGATGGACAGGGGGCCGGGGAGCTGTTTTTT
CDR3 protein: CASSVDGQGAGELFF

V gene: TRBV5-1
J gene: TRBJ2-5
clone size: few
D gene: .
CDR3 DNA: TGCGCCAGCAGCGGGGTTAGGGGGAGCCACCAAGAGACCCAGTACTTC
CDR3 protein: CASSGVRGSHQETQYF

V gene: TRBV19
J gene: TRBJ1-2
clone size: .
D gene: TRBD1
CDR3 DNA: TGTGCCAGTAGTTCGGAGGTCTTTCCAGGGGGCATTGGCTATGGCTACACCTTC
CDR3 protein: CASSSEVFPGGIGYGYTF

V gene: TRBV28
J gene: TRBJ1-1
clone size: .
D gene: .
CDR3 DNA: TGTGCCAGCAGGGCCGGACAGCCCCCGGGGGCTTTCTTT
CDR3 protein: CASRAGQPPGAFF

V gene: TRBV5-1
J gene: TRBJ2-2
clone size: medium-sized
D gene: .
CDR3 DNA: TGCGCCAGCAGCTTGCTTGGGCCGGGGACTTCCACCGGGGAGCTGTTTTTT
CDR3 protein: CASSLLGPGTSTGELFF

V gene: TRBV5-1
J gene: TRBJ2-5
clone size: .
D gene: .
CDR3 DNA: TGCGCCAGCAGACCGCTCACAGGAATCGAGGAGACCCAGTACTTC
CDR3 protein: CASRPLTGIEETQYF

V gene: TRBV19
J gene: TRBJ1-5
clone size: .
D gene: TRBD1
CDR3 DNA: TGTGCCACTTCGGACAGGGCGGGGCAGCCCCAGCATTTT
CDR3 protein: CATSDRAGQPQHF

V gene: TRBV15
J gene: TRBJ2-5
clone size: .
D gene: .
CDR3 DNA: TGTGCCACCAGCTTTGGAGGTGAGACCCAGTACTTC
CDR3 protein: CATSFGGETQYF

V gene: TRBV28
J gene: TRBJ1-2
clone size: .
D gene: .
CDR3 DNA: TGTGCCAGCAGCAGCCCCGCGCGGGGGAATCGCTATGGCTACACCTTC
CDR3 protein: CASSSPARGNRYGYTF

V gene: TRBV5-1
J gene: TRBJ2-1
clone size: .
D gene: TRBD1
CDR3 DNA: TGCGCCAGCAGCTTGGATGCGACAGGGATATACAATGAGCAGTTCTTC
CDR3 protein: CASSLDATGIYNEQFF

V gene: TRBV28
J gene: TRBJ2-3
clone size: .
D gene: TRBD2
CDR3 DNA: TGTGCCAGCAGTTTACTCTCTAGCGGCAGCACAGATACGCAGTATTTT
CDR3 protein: CASSLLSSGSTDTQYF

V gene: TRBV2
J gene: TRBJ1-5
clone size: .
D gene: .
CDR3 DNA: TGTGCCAGCAGGGGCGAGAGTTTTCAGCCCCAGCATTTT
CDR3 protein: CASRGESFQPQHF

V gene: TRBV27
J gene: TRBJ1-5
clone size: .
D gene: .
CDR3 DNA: TGTGCCAGCGGGCGTTGGGGGGATCAGCCCCAGCATTTT
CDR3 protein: CASGRWGDQPQHF

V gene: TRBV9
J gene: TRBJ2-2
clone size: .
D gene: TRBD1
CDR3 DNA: TGTGCCAGCAGCTCCTCCTCCGGGACAGGGAATACCGGGGAGCTGTTTTTT
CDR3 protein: CASSSSSGTGNTGELFF

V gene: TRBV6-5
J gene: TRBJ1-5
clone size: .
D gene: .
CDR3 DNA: TGTGCCAGCTATGGTCGGGGAGGGTTTGATCAGCCCCAGCATTTT
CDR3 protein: CASYGRGGFDQPQHF

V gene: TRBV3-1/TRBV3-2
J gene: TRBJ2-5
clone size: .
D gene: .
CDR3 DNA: TGTGCCAGCAGCCAAGCAGGAGAGACCCAGTACTTC
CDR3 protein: CASSQAGETQYF

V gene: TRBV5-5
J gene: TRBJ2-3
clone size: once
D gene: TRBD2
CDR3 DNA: TGTGCCAGCAGCCCAGGGGGACTAGCGGGAGATACGCAGTATTTT
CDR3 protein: CASSPGGLAGDTQYF

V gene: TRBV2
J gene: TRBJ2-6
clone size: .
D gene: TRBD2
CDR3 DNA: TGTGCCAGCGCTCGGGAGGGGGCTGGGGCCAACGTCCTGACTTTC
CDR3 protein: CASAREGAGANVLTF

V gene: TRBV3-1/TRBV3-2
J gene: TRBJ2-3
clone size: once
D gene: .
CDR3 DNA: TGTGCCAGCAGCCAAGACTATACGCAGTATTTT
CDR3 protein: CASSQDYTQYF

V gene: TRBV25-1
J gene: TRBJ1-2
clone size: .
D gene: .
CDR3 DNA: TGTGCCAGCAGTGATACTGGAGCGGGGGGAGATTATGAAGGCTACACCTTC
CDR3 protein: CASSDTGAGGDYEGYTF

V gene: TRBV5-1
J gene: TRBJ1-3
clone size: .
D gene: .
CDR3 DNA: TGCGCCAGCAGCTTGGTGGGTCTGACGAGGGACACCATATATTTT
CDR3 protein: CASSLVGLTRDTIYF

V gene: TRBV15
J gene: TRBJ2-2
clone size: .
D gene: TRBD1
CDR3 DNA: TGTGCCACCAGCAGTGGGGACAGACAATACACCGGGGAGCTGTTTTTT
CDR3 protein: CATSSGDRQYTGELFF

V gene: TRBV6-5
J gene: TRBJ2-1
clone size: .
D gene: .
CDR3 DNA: TGTGCCAGCGCCAGGATGTACAATGAGCAGTTCTTC
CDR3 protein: CASARMYNEQFF

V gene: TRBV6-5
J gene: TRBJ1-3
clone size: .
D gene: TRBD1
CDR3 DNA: TGTGCCAGCAGATCGGGACAGGGAGCTGGAAACACCATATATTTT
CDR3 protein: CASRSGQGAGNTIYF

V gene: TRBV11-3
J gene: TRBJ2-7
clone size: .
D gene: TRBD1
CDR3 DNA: TGTGCCAGCAGCTCGGACAGGGTGGGCGAGCAGTACTTC
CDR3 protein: CASSSDRVGEQYF

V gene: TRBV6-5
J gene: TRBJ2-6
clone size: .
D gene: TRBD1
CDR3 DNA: TGTGCCAGCAGCTACACAGGGGATGGGGCCAACGTCCTGACTTTC
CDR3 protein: CASSYTGDGANVLTF

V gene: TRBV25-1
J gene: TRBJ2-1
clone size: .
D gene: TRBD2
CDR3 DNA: TGTGCCAGCAGTGAACCCTTAGGAGCGGGAGGGCGTTACAATGAGCAGTTCTTC
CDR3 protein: CASSEPLGAGGRYNEQFF

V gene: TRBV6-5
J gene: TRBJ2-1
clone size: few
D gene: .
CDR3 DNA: TGTGCCAGCAGTTACTTAACAGCGGGTGAGCAGTTCTTC
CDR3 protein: CASSYLTAGEQFF

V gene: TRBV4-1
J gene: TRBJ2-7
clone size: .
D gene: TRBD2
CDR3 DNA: TGCGCCAGCAGCCAAGATCCCCAGCTAGCGGGAGTGGAGGAGCAGTACTTC
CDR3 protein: CASSQDPQLAGVEEQYF

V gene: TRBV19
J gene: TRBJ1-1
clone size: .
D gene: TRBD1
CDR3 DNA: TGTGCCAGTAGTCCGACTTTCCGGGACAGGGGGCTGGCTGAAGCTTTCTTT
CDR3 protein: CASSPTFRDRGLAEAFF

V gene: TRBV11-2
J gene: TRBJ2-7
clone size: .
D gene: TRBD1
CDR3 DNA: TGTGCCAGCAGCCCACGACAGGGGGCTGTGGGGGAGCAGTACTTC
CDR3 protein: CASSPRQGAVGEQYF

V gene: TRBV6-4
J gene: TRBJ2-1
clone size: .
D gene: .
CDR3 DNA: TGTGCCAGCAGTGTGCGGGGCACTACCTACAATGAGCAGTTCTTC
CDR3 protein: CASSVRGTTYNEQFF

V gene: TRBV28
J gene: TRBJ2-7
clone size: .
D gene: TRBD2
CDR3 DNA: TGTGCCAGCAGTACTTGGACTAGCGGGAGAGGTTACGAGCAGTACTTC
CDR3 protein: CASSTWTSGRGYEQYF

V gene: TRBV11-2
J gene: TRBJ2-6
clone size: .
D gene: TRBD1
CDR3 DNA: TGTGCCAGCAGCATCGGACAGGGATCTGGGGCCAACGTCCTGACTTTC
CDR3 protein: CASSIGQGSGANVLTF

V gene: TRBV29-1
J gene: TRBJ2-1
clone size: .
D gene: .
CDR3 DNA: TGCAGCGCCCTTCTATTAAATGAGCAGTTCTTC
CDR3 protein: CSALLLNEQFF

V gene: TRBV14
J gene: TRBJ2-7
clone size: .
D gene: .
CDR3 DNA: TGTGCCAGCAGCCCCCTTTCTTCTACCTACGAGCAGTACTTC
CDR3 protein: CASSPLSSTYEQYF

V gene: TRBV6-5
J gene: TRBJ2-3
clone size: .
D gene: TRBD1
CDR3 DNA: TGTGCCAGCAGCCTCGGGACAGGCCCTACAGATACGCAGTATTTT
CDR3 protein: CASSLGTGPTDTQYF

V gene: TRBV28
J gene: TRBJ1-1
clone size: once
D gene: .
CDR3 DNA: TGTGCCAGCAGTTTATCCGACAGAATGAACACTGAAGCTTTCTTT
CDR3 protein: CASSLSDRMNTEAFF

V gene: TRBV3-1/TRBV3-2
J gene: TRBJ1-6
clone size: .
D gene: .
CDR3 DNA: TGTGCCAGCAGCCAAGACGCGACTTATAATTCACCCCTCCACTTT
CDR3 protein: CASSQDATYNSPLHF

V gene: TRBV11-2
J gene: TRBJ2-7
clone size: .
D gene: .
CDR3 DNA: TGTGCCAGCAGCGTGTTGCACGGTATTCACGAGCAGTACTTC
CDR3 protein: CASSVLHGIHEQYF

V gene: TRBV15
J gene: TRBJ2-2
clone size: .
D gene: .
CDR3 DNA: TGTGCCTCGCAGGTGTTGAACACCGGGGAGCTGTTTTTT
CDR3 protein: CASQVLNTGELFF

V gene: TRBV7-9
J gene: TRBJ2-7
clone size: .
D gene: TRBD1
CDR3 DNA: TGTGCCAGCAGCTCAGGTCTGGGACAGGGGGCTGGGACCTACGAGCAGTACTTC
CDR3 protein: CASSSGLGQGAGTYEQYF

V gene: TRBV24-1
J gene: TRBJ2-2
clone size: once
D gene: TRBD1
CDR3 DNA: TGTGCCACCAGACAGGGGGTTAACACCGGGGAGCTGTTTTTT
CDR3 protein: CATRQGVNTGELFF

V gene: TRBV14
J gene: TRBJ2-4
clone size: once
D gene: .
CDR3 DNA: TGTGCCAGCAGCCAAGATGGGAGCAGGGAGGCGCAAAACATTCAGTACTTC
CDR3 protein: CASSQDGSREAQNIQYF

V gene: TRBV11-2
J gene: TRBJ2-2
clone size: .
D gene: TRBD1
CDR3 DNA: TGTGCCAGCAGCTTTCAGGGGGCGACCGGGGAGCTGTTTTTT
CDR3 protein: CASSFQGATGELFF

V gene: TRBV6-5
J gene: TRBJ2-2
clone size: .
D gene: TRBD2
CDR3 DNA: TGTGCCAGCACCTTGACTAGCAGGAACACCGGGGAGCTGTTTTTT
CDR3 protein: CASTLTSRNTGELFF

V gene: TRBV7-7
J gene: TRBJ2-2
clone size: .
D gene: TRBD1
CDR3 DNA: TGTGCTAGCAGCCAGGGACAGGGAACGAACACCGGGGAGCTGTTTTTT
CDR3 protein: CASSQGQGTNTGELFF

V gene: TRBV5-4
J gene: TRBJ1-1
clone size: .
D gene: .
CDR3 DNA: TGTGCCAGCAGCTTGGCTGCAGGGTCTACTGAAGCTTTCTTT
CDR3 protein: CASSLAAGSTEAFF

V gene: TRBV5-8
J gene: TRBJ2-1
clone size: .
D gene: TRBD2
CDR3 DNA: TGTGCCAGCAGCACCTCTAGCGGGAGCTCCTACAATGAGCAGTTCTTC
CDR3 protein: CASSTSSGSSYNEQFF

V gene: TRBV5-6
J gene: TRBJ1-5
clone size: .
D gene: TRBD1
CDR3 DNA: TGTGCCAGCAGCCCGGACAGGGCGCAGCCCCAGCATTTT
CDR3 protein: CASSPDRAQPQHF

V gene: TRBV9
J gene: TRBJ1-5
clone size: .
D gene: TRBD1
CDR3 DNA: TGTGCCAGCAGCGTGGGGACAGGGGAACATCAGCCCCAGCATTTT
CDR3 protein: CASSVGTGEHQPQHF

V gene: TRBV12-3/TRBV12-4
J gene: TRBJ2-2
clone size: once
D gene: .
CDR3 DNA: TGTGCCAGCACCTTTAACACCGGGGAGCTGTTTTTT
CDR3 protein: CASTFNTGELFF

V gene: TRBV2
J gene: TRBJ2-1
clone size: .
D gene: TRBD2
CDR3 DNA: TGTGCCAGCAGTGAAACGGGACTAGCGGGAAATGAGCAGTTCTTC
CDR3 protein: CASSETGLAGNEQFF